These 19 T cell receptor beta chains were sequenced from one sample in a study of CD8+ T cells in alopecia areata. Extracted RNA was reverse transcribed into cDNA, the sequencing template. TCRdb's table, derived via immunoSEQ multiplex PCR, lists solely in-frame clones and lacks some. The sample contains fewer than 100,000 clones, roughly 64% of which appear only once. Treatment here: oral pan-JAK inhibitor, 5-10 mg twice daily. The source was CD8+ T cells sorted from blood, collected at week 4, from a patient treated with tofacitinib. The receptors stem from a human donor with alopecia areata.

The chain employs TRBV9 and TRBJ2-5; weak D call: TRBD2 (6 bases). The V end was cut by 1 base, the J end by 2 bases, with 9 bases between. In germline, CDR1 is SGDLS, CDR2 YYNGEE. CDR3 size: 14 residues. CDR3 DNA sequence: TGTGCCAGCAGCGTATTGGCGGGACAAGAGACCCAGTACTTC. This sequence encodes CASSVLAGQETQYF.

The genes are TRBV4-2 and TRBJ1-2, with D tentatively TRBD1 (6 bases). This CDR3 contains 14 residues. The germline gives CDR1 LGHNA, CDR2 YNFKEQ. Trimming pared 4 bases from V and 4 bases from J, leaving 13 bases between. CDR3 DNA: TGTGCCAGCAGCCCGGGGGTGGACAGCTATGGCTACACCTTC. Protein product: CASSPGVDSYGYTF.

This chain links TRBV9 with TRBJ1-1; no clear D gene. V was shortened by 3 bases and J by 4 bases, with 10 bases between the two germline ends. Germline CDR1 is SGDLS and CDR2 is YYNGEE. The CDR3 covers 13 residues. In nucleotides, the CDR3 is TGTGCCAGCAGCGCTCCGCATGGCACTGAAGCTTTCTTT. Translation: CASSAPHGTEAFF.

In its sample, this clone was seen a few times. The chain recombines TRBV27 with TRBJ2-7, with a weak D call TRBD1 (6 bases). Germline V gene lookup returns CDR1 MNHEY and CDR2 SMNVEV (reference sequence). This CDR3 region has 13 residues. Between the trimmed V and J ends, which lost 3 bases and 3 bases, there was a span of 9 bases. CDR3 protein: CASSLGRGYEQYF. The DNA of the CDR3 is TGTGCCAGCAGTTTGGGCAGGGGCTACGAGCAGTACTTC.

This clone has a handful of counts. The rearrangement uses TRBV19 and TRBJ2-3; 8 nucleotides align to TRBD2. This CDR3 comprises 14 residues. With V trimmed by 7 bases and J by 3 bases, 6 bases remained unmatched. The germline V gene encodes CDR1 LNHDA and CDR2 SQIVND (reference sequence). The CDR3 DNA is TGTGCCAGTACCTTAGCGGGATGGACAGATACGCAGTATTTT. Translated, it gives CASTLAGWTDTQYF.

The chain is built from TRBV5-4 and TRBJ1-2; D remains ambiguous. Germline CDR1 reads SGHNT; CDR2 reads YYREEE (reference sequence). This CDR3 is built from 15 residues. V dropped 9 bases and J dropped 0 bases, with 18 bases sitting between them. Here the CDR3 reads CATFTPLLANYGYTF. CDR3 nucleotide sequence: TGTGCCACCTTCACCCCGCTGCTTGCTAACTATGGCTACACCTTC.

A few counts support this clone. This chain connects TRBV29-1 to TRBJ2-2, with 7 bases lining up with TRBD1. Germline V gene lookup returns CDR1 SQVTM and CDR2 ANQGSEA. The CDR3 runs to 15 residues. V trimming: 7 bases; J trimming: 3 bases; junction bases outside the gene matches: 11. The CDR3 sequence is CSALAPGQHTGELFF. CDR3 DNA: TGCAGCGCCCTCGCCCCGGGACAGCACACCGGGGAGCTGTTTTTT.

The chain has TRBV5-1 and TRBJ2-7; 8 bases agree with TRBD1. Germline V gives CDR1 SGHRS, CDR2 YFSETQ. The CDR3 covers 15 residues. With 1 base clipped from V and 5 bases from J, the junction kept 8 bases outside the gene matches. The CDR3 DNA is TGCGCCAGCAGCTTGCCGACAGGGGACGGCCACGAGCAGTACTTC. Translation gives CASSLPTGDGHEQYF.

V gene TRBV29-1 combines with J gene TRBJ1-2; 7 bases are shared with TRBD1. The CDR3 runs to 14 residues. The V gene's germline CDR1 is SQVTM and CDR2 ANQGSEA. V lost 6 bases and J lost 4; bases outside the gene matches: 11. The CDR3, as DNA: TGCAGCGTCCCTTACCTGCAGGGGGGCTATGGCTACACCTTC. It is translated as CSVPYLQGGYGYTF.

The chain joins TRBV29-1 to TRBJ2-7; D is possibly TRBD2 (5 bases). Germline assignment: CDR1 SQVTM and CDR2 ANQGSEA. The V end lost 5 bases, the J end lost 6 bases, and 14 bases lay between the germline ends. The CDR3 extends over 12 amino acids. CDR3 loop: CSVLGAAREQYF. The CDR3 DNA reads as TGCAGCGTTTTGGGAGCGGCTCGCGAGCAGTACTTC.

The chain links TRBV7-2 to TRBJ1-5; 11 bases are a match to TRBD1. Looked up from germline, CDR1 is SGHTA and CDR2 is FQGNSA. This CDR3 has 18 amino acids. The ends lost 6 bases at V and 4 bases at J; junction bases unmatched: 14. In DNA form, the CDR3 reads TGTGCCAGCAGTCTCACACCGGGACAGGGGGGAAGGAATCAGCCCCAGCATTTT. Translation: CASSLTPGQGGRNQPQHF.

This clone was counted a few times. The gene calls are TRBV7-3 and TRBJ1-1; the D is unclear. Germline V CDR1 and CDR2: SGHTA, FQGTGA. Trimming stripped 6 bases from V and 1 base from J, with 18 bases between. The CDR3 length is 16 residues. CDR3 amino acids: CASRFDEGLSNTEAFF. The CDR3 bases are TGTGCCAGCAGGTTCGATGAGGGTTTGTCGAACACTGAAGCTTTCTTT. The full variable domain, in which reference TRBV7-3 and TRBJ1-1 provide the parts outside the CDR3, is GAGVSQTPSNKVTEKGKYVELRCDPISGHTALYWYRQSLGQGPEFLIYFQGTGAADDSGLPNDRFFAVRPEGSVSTLKIQRTERGDSAVYLCASRFDEGLSNTEAFFGQGTRLTVV.

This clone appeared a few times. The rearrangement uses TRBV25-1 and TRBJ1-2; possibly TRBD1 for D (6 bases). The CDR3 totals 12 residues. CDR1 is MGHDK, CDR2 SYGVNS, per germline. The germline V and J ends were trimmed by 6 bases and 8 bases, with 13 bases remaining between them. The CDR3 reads CASRGQPPGYTF. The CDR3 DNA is TGTGCCAGCAGAGGACAGCCGCCCGGCTACACCTTC.

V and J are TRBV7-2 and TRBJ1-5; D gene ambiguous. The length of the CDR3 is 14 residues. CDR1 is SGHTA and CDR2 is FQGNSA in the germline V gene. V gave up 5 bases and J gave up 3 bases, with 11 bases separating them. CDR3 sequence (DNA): TGTGCCAGCAGCCGAGGTCAGGACAATCAGCCCCAGCATTTT. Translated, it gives CASSRGQDNQPQHF.

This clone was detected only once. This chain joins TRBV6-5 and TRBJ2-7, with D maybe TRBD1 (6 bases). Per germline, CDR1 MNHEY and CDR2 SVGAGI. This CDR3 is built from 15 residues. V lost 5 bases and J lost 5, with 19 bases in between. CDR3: CASSLATGLRHEQYF. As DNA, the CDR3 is TGTGCCAGCAGTCTCGCCACAGGGTTGAGGCACGAGCAGTACTTC.

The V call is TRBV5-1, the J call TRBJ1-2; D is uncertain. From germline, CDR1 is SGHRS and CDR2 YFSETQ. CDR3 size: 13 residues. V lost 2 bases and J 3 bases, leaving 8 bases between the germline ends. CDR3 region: CASSFHIYYGYTF. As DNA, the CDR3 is TGCGCCAGCAGCTTTCACATCTACTATGGCTACACCTTC. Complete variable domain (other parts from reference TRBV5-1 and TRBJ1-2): KAGVTQTPRYLIKTRGQQVTLSCSPISGHRSVSWYQQTPGQGLQFLFEYFSETQRNKGNFPGRFSGRQFSNSRSEMNVSTLELGDSALYLCASSFHIYYGYTFGSGTRLTVV.

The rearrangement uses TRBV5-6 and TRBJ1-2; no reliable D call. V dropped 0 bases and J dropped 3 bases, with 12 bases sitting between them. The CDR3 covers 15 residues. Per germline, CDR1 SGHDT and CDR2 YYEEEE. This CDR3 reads CASSLDGEADYGYTF. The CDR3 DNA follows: TGTGCCAGCAGCTTGGATGGGGAGGCGGACTATGGCTACACCTTC.

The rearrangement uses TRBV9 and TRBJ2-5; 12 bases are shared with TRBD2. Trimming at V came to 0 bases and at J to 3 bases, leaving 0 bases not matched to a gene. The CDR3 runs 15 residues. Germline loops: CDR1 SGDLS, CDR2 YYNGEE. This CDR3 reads CASSVGTSGKETQYF. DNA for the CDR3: TGTGCCAGCAGCGTAGGGACTAGCGGGAAAGAGACCCAGTACTTC. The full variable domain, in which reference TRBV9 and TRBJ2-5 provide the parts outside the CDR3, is DSGVTQTPKHLITATGQRVTLRCSPRSGDLSVYWYQQSLDQGLQFLIQYYNGEERAKGNILERFSAQQFPDLHSELNLSSLELGDSALYFCASSVGTSGKETQYFGPGTRLLVL.

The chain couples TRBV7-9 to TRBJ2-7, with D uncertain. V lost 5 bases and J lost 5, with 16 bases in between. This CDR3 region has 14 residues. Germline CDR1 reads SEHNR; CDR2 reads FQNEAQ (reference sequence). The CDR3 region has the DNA TGTGCCAGCAGCCCGGACGTCCGTGGGGACGAGCAGTACTTC. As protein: CASSPDVRGDEQYF.